The T cell receptor (beta chain) under discussion was sequenced for a study of blood T cell repertoires in COVID-19. Exposed volunteers were people who met a COVID-19 case within 2 weeks before study entry. In the original workflow: Amplified reference gene primers provided the basis for estimating nucleated cell counts. The table came from immunoSEQ multiplex PCR; TCRdb's copy has only in-frame clones and leaves some out. V and J calls and clone size follow that table, whereas D and trimming were derived from the DNA. The sample gives about 430,000 clones, approximately 91% of which show up once; 1.4% to 1.5% is in the top ten. The germline CDR1 and CDR2 sequences are SGHVS and FNYEAQ. V gave up 1 base and J gave up 0 bases, with 10 bases separating them. The CDR3 contains 16 residues.

This sequence joins TRBV7-6 and TRBJ1-5; D ambiguous. This receptor was obtained from a woman aged 18-35 years who had been exposed to COVID-19. Input material: PBMCs or T cells enriched from blood (not recorded which). The CDR3 sequence is CASSLGPGYSNQPQHF. DNA of the CDR3: TGTGCCAGCAGCTTAGGTCCAGGATATAGCAATCAGCCCCAGCATTTT.